This T cell receptor beta chain was profiled in a study of metastatic and nonmetastatic thyroid tumors. On the study more broadly: Repertoire comparison spanned blood and tumor or nodule tissue of malignant and benign thyroid patients.

Original data processing: Across clinicopathological groups, CDR3 differences served as the basis for building a distant-metastasis classifier for papillary thyroid cancer. MiXCR was used by TCRdb to re-call the PCR reads. The V and J calls follow TCRdb's processing rather than the paper's. The sample carries around 18,000 clones, 25% to 30% recorded once. Germline V lookup: CDR1 MNHNS, CDR2 SASEGT. The CDR3 is 14 amino acids. The ends were cut back, 4 bases at V and 2 bases at J, with 6 bases in the middle. The study, taken as a whole, reports: Malignant thyroid tumors reportedly had TCR beta diversity that was significantly higher than in benign nodules, in blood and tumor.

As regards this clone: Its antigen is not identified. At the DNA level, this CDR3 is encoded by other sequences in the same sample as well.

Patients had received no treatment of any kind before thyroid surgery. V usage is TRBV6-1 and J usage is TRBJ1-6, with TRBD1 as a possible D gene (5 bases). Input material: tumor tissue. The TCR sequence derives from a female donor with papillary thyroid cancer or a benign thyroid nodule (not recorded which). Some clones in this sample may be carry-over from other donors' samples. CDR3 DNA: TGTGCCAGCAGTGCGGGACCCTATAATTCACCCCTCCACTTT. Its protein is CASSAGPYNSPLHF.